One T cell receptor (beta chain) is described in this entry. Its antigen remains unidentified. Clones were sequenced by immunoSEQ multiplex PCR, and TCRdb holds only the in-frame ones, with some missing. Seen here are around 46,000 clones, more than 70% observed once, and the top ten hold 12%. The sample comes from a study of OX40 agonist ivuxolimab in advanced cancers. Study-wide results and caveats: Mean expanded clone counts were higher in CD8+ than CD4+ T cells. Some of the nonresponding patients also showed low levels of normalized T-cell clonal expansion. At 0.1 to 3.0 mg/kg and by week 6, CD4+ and CD8+ T cells in the blood had expanded clonally.

The timepoints at which blood was sampled were baseline, cycle 4 day 1, and cycle 7 day 1. The CDR3 loop spans 15 amino acids. The junction had 5 bases not matched to a gene; V was cut back by 6 bases and J by 0 bases. Germline V gene data show CDR1 as MNHEY and CDR2 as SVGAGI. The receptor comes from an adult with an advanced solid tumor such as melanoma, head and neck, liver or kidney cancer. The input for sequencing was CD4+ or CD8+ T cells sorted from blood, taken in a trial of the OX40 agonist ivuxolimab. J is TRBJ2-1 and V is TRBV6-5, with 7 nucleotides matching TRBD2. As DNA, the CDR3 is TGTGCCAGCAGGCCAGCGGGGAGCTCCTACAATGAGCAGTTCTTC. Translation gives CASRPAGSSYNEQFF.